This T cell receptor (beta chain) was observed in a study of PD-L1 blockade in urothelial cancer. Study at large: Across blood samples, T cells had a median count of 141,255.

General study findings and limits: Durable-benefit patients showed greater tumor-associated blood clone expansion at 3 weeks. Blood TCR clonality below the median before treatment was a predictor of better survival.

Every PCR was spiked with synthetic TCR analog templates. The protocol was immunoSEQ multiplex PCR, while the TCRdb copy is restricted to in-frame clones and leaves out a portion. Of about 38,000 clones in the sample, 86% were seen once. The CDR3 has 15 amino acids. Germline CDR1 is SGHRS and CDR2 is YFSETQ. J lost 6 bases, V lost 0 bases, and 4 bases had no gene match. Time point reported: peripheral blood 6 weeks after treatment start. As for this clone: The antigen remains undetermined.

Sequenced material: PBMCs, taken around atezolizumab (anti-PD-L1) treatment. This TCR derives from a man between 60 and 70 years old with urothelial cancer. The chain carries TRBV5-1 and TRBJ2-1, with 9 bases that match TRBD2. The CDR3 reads CASSLEGTSPNEQFF. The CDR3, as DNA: TGCGCCAGCAGCTTGGAAGGGACTAGCCCCAATGAGCAGTTCTTC.